The 15 T cell receptor beta chains below come from one sample, sequenced in a study of OX40 agonist ivuxolimab in advanced cancers. Sequencing used immunoSEQ multiplex PCR; TCRdb keeps in-frame clones, though not all of them. The profile shows about 80,000 clones, roughly 81% of them singletons. This sample comprised CD4+ or CD8+ T cells sorted from blood, obtained in a trial of the OX40 agonist ivuxolimab. The receptor set was obtained from an adult with an advanced solid tumor such as melanoma, head and neck, liver or kidney cancer.

This clone was detected only once. The DNA of the CDR3 is TGCAGCGTTTGGACAGGGGGGGGCTACACCTTC. It codes for CSVWTGGGYTF. This chain links TRBV29-1 with TRBJ1-2; 10 nucleotides align to TRBD1. The V and J ends lost 5 bases and 8 bases, in that order; junction bases with no gene match: 2. The CDR3 contains 11 residues. Germline loops: CDR1 SQVTM, CDR2 ANQGSEA.

The CDR3 sequence: CASSLGVRETQYF. Here the CDR3 DNA reads TGCGCCAGCAGCTTGGGGGTTCGGGAGACCCAGTACTTC. This chain uses TRBV5-1 with TRBJ2-5, with D unresolved. The V end was cut by 0 bases, the J end by 5 bases, with 8 bases between. The CDR3 covers 13 residues. CDR1 is SGHRS and CDR2 is YFSETQ in the germline V gene. Combining the CDR3 with reference TRBV5-1 and TRBJ2-5 gives the whole variable domain KAGVTQTPRYLIKTRGQQVTLSCSPISGHRSVSWYQQTPGQGLQFLFEYFSETQRNKGNFPGRFSGRQFSNSRSEMNVSTLELGDSALYLCASSLGVRETQYFGPGTRLLVL.

The rearrangement uses TRBV4-1 and TRBJ2-1; TRBD2 matches 7 bases. This CDR3 is 16 amino acids long. Germline CDR1 reads MGHRA; CDR2 reads YSYEKL. V lost 4 bases, J lost 2 bases, and 8 bases stayed unmatched. The CDR3 DNA reads TGCGCCAGCAGCCGGTCCGGCGGGACTACCTACAATGAGCAGTTCTTC. Protein sequence: CASSRSGGTTYNEQFF.

The chain's CDR3 is CASSQEELAGQETQYF. The CDR3 coding sequence is TGCGCCAGCAGCCAAGAGGAACTAGCGGGGCAAGAGACCCAGTACTTC. The chain has TRBV4-1 and TRBJ2-5; 10 bases map to TRBD2. In germline, CDR1 is MGHRA, CDR2 YSYEKL. The length of the CDR3 is 16 residues. V trimming: 0 bases; J trimming: 2 bases; junction bases outside the gene matches: 3.

This clone was seen just once. The chain combines TRBV18 with TRBJ1-2; 8 nucleotides agree with TRBD1. Germline CDR1 KGHSH, CDR2 LQKENI. V shed 3 bases and J 3 bases; nucleotides not matched to a gene: 3. The CDR3 is made up of 14 amino acids. CDR3 DNA: TGTGCCAGCTCACCGGGACAGGACTACTATGGCTACACCTTC. It yields the protein CASSPGQDYYGYTF.

The chain couples TRBV11-2 to TRBJ1-6; maybe TRBD1 (5 bases). CDR3 length: 16 amino acids. Per germline, CDR1 SGHAT and CDR2 FQNNGV. Trimming shortened V by 3 bases and J by 7 bases, and 16 bases separated the two germline ends. CDR3 DNA sequence: TGTGCCAGCAGCTTTAGCCGGGACCCTAAGAATTCACCCCTCCACTTT. The encoded protein is CASSFSRDPKNSPLHF.

The chain uses TRBV6-1 and TRBJ2-3, with D possibly matching TRBD2 (7 bases). Trimming left V 11 bases short and J 4 bases short, with 10 bases between. Germline V CDR1 and CDR2: MNHNS, SASEGT. This CDR3 contains 11 residues. The CDR3 sequence: CAGEGADTQYF. CDR3 bases: TGTGCCGGGGAGGGGGCAGATACGCAGTATTTT.

The chain is built from TRBV19 and TRBJ1-4; TRBD1 matches at 7 bases. The CDR3 runs to 15 residues. Per germline, CDR1 LNHDA and CDR2 SQIVND (reference sequence). With 6 bases clipped from V and 5 bases from J, the junction kept 9 bases outside the gene matches. The CDR3 is CASRLSGTVNEKLFF. CDR3 in DNA: TGTGCCAGTAGGCTTTCCGGGACAGTAAATGAAAAACTGTTTTTT.

The gene calls are TRBV6-5 and TRBJ1-1; tentative D call: TRBD1 (5 bases). V was cut by 0 bases and J by 4 bases, with 9 bases left in between. Looked up from germline, CDR1 is MNHEY and CDR2 is SVGAGI. CDR3 size: 14 residues. The CDR3: CASSYSLGGTEAFF. CDR3 DNA sequence: TGTGCCAGCAGTTACTCGCTGGGGGGCACTGAAGCTTTCTTT.

The J gene is TRBJ2-3, the V gene TRBV19; TRBD1 matches at 7 bases. From germline, CDR1 is LNHDA and CDR2 SQIVND (reference sequence). V dropped 5 bases and J dropped 1; count of bases not matched to a gene: 6. The CDR3 covers 15 residues. The CDR3 protein is CASSGRDRGTDTQYF. The CDR3 DNA reads TGTGCCAGTAGTGGCCGGGACAGAGGCACAGATACGCAGTATTTT.

This chain links TRBV2 with TRBJ1-4, with D possibly matching TRBD1 (5 bases). Germline V lookup: CDR1 SNHLY, CDR2 FYNNEI. The V gene lost 6 bases and the J gene lost 6 bases, with 14 bases spanning the gap. This CDR3 is built from 14 residues. Written as DNA, the CDR3 is TGTGCCAGCAGATCGACAGCTTCGGATGAAAAACTGTTTTTT. Its protein product is CASRSTASDEKLFF.

The table lists this clone with a few counts. V usage is TRBV19 and J usage is TRBJ1-2; TRBD1 matches at 7 bases. Germline values: CDR1 LNHDA, CDR2 SQIVND (reference sequence). The junction had 4 bases not matched to a gene; V was cut back by 5 bases and J by 4 bases. This CDR3 is 13 amino acids long. The CDR3 protein is CASSRDRSYGYTF. DNA of the CDR3: TGTGCCAGTAGTCGGGACAGAAGCTATGGCTACACCTTC.

The chain carries TRBV30 and TRBJ2-1; D is undetermined. This CDR3 spans 12 amino acids. Germline CDR1 reads GTSNPN; CDR2 reads SVGIG (reference sequence). V gave up 0 bases and J gave up 7 bases, with 7 bases separating them. CDR3 DNA: TGTGCCTGGAGTGTACAGCAGAATGAGCAGTTCTTC. Its protein product is CAWSVQQNEQFF.

The table lists this clone with a count of one. The chain couples TRBV7-9 to TRBJ1-4; D gene unclear. CDR3 length: 13 residues. The V end was cut by 5 bases, the J end by 4 bases, with 8 bases between. Germline CDR1 and CDR2: SEHNR and FQNEAQ (reference sequence). CDR3 sequence: CASSPTHNEKLFF. Here the CDR3 DNA reads TGTGCCAGCAGCCCCACCCATAATGAAAAACTGTTTTTT. The whole variable domain, filled in from reference TRBV7-9 and TRBJ1-4, reads DTGVSQNPRHKITKRGQNVTFRCDPISEHNRLYWYRQTLGQGPEFLTYFQNEAQLEKSRLLSDRFSAERPKGSFSTLEIQRTEQGDSAMYLCASSPTHNEKLFFGSGTQLSVL.

The count of this clone is one. The chain uses TRBV7-2 and TRBJ1-1; 7 bases agree with TRBD1. The CDR3 sequence is 15 residues long. Trimming at V came to 6 bases and at J to 1 base, leaving 8 bases not matched to a gene. Germline assignment: CDR1 SGHTA and CDR2 FQGNSA. In DNA, the CDR3 is TGTGCCAGCAGTTTGTACAGGGGTGGGAACACTGAAGCTTTCTTT. This gives the protein CASSLYRGGNTEAFF.